Listed here are 21 T cell receptor beta chains from one sample, sequenced in a study of blood T cell repertoires in COVID-19 (dated by TCRdb to 2020 to 2022). Receptors were amplified or captured by the immunoSEQ multiplex PCR assay. TCRdb took this table from immuneACCESS and kept in-frame rearrangements with V and J called. Such tables lack part of the clones; where checked against another copy, unresolved V genes explain under half of the gap, and the rest is unexplained. The sample table holds around 290,000 clones, of which more than 70% were seen once. Of the sample, around 2% is held by the ten largest clones. Source material: PBMCs or T cells enriched from blood (not recorded which). The receptors come from a woman in her sixties in a cohort exposed to, infected with or recovered from COVID-19 (not recorded which).

The chain recombines TRBV2 with TRBJ2-1; 11 nucleotides line up with TRBD2. Germline CDR1 and CDR2: SNHLY and FYNNEI. The CDR3 loop spans 19 amino acids. The V gene end was trimmed by 2 bases and the J gene end by 0 bases; junction bases not matched to a gene: 9. CDR3 loop: CASSESAPGLAASYNEQFF. The CDR3 DNA reads as TGTGCCAGCAGTGAATCGGCCCCGGGACTAGCGGCCTCCTACAATGAGCAGTTCTTC.

The chain carries TRBV28 and TRBJ1-2, with D possibly being TRBD1 (5 bases). Trimming removed 5 bases from V and 1 base from J, with 14 bases in between. CDR1 MDHEN and CDR2 SYDVKM come from the germline V gene. The CDR3 loop spans 15 amino acids. CDR3 in DNA: TGTGCCAGCAGTGCACGCGGGGCTCTTAACTATGGCTACACCTTC. Encoded protein: CASSARGALNYGYTF.

The chain carries TRBV7-9 and TRBJ1-1; possible D gene TRBD1, 5 bases. The CDR3 length is 13 residues. CDR1 and CDR2 from the germline V gene are SEHNR and FQNEAQ (reference sequence). Trimming stripped 6 bases from V and 1 base from J, with 9 bases between. The chain's CDR3 is CASRRTPNTEAFF. For the CDR3, the DNA is TGTGCCAGCAGACGGACACCGAACACTGAAGCTTTCTTT.

This clone was detected once. The chain employs TRBV28 and TRBJ2-3; 7 positions match TRBD1. The CDR3 sequence is 14 residues long. The V gene's germline CDR1 is MDHEN and CDR2 SYDVKM. The ends lost 8 bases at V and 1 base at J; junction bases unmatched: 6. CDR3 amino acids: CASHRGLGTDTQYF. The CDR3 coding sequence is TGTGCCAGCCATAGGGGGCTGGGCACAGATACGCAGTATTTT.

The chain recombines TRBV6-2 or TRBV6-3 with TRBJ2-7; 11 positions agree with TRBD2. Unmatched junction bases numbered 13, after V lost 2 bases and J lost 1 base. Germline CDR1 reads MNHEY; CDR2 reads SVGEGT. The CDR3 consists of 19 residues. The CDR3: CASSYPTPRTSGLSYEQYF. In DNA, the CDR3 is TGTGCCAGCAGTTACCCCACCCCACGGACTAGCGGGCTATCCTACGAGCAGTACTTC.

The V call is TRBV11-1, the J call TRBJ2-7; D is possibly TRBD1 (5 bases). This CDR3 region has 14 residues. Germline lookup yields CDR1 SGHAT and CDR2 FQDESV (reference sequence). Trimming took 1 base from V and 3 from J, leaving 10 bases between them. The CDR3 loop is CASSLVRRDYEQYF. CDR3 coding DNA: TGTGCCAGCAGCTTAGTGCGCAGGGACTACGAGCAGTACTTC.

J is TRBJ2-7 and V is TRBV27, with D perhaps TRBD2 (5 bases). The germline V gene encodes CDR1 MNHEY and CDR2 SMNVEV (reference sequence). The V end lost 2 bases, the J end lost 4 bases, and 15 bases lay between the germline ends. The CDR3 loop spans 15 amino acids. DNA of the CDR3: TGTGCCAGCAGTTTACTTGGACGGGAATTATACGAGCAGTACTTC. Translated: CASSLLGRELYEQYF.

The V call is TRBV6-4, the J call TRBJ1-1, with 7 nucleotides matching TRBD1. Germline V gene lookup returns CDR1 MRHNA and CDR2 SNTAGT. Trimming at V came to 2 bases and at J to 8 bases, leaving 11 bases not matched to a gene. The CDR3 consists of 15 residues. CDR3 sequence reads: CASSDALTGTDEAFF. DNA for the CDR3: TGTGCCAGCAGTGACGCCTTGACCGGGACAGACGAAGCTTTCTTT.

Comment on this clone: Other DNA sequences in the same sample also yield this CDR3. The chain is built from TRBV5-1 and TRBJ1-2; 8 nucleotides match TRBD1. The CDR3 is 13 residues long. The V gene end was trimmed by 4 bases and the J gene end by 3 bases; junction bases not matched to a gene: 2. Germline CDR1 reads SGHRS; CDR2 reads YFSETQ. The CDR3 protein is CASSPQGDYGYTF. In DNA form, the CDR3 reads TGCGCCAGCAGCCCACAGGGGGACTATGGCTACACCTTC. Together with reference TRBV5-1 and TRBJ1-2, the CDR3 gives the full variable domain: KAGVTQTPRYLIKTRGQQVTLSCSPISGHRSVSWYQQTPGQGLQFLFEYFSETQRNKGNFPGRFSGRQFSNSRSEMNVSTLELGDSALYLCASSPQGDYGYTFGSGTRLTVV.

In nucleotides, the CDR3 is TGTGCCAGCAGTGAGACTAGCGGGTACTACACCGGGGAGCTGTTTTTT. Translation: CASSETSGYYTGELFF. The genes are TRBV6-1 and TRBJ2-2; 10 bases align to TRBD2. Trimming removed 3 bases from V and 3 bases from J; junction bases left unmatched: 4. The CDR3 totals 16 residues. In germline, CDR1 is MNHNS, CDR2 SASEGT.

The chain combines TRBV5-8 with TRBJ1-1; D is ambiguous. V was shortened by 4 bases and J by 1 base, with 14 bases between the two germline ends. CDR1 and CDR2 (germline): SGHTS, YDEGEE. The CDR3 consists of 15 residues. The CDR3 here is CASSAGFYRNTEAFF. CDR3 nucleotide sequence: TGTGCCAGCAGCGCGGGCTTCTATCGGAACACTGAAGCTTTCTTT.

The J gene is TRBJ1-2, the V gene TRBV9; 7 bases map to TRBD1. The trim removed 4 bases at V and 5 bases at J, leaving 11 bases unmatched. The CDR3 contains 15 residues. CDR1 is SGDLS and CDR2 is YYNGEE in the germline V gene. CDR3 sequence reads: CASSYQTRTGYGYTF. The CDR3 nucleotides are TGTGCCAGCAGCTATCAAACCCGGACAGGATATGGCTACACCTTC. Filled out from reference TRBV9 and TRBJ1-2, the complete variable domain reads DSGVTQTPKHLITATGQRVTLRCSPRSGDLSVYWYQQSLDQGLQFLIQYYNGEERAKGNILERFSAQQFPDLHSELNLSSLELGDSALYFCASSYQTRTGYGYTFGSGTRLTVV.

The chain carries TRBV24-1 and TRBJ2-1, with 7 bases identical to TRBD2. The CDR3 is made up of 15 amino acids. Trimming took 4 bases from V and 5 from J; bases not matched to a gene: 7. In germline, CDR1 is KGHDR, CDR2 SFDVKD. CDR3 residues: CATSDPGLSDNEQFF. CDR3 DNA sequence: TGTGCCACCAGTGACCCGGGACTATCCGACAATGAGCAGTTCTTC.

A few counts support this clone. This chain joins TRBV15 and TRBJ1-5; 11 nucleotides line up with TRBD1. CDR1 and CDR2 (germline): LNHNV, YYDKDF (reference sequence). Germline trimming cut 2 bases from V and 6 bases from J; bases unmatched to any gene: 9. CDR3 length: 17 amino acids. CDR3 nucleotides: TGTGCCACCAGCAGATCAATTGGACAGGGGGCTACTCAGCCCCAGCATTTT. Its translation is CATSRSIGQGATQPQHF.

This clone was seen once. The chain combines TRBV20-1 with TRBJ1-5; TRBD1 aligns across 9 bases. With 3 bases clipped from V and 2 bases from J, the junction kept 11 bases outside the gene matches. CDR1 DFQATT and CDR2 SNEGSKA come from the germline V gene (reference sequence). The CDR3 runs 17 residues. The CDR3 nucleotides read TGCAGTGCTAGTGAGGACAGGGGTCTGTCCGGCAATCAGCCCCAGCATTTT. This codes for CSASEDRGLSGNQPQHF.

This clone came up a few times. V usage is TRBV7-2 and J usage is TRBJ2-7; tentatively, D is TRBD1 (6 bases). Between the trimmed V and J ends, which lost 5 bases and 0 bases, there was a span of 11 bases. The CDR3 is 14 residues long. The germline gives CDR1 SGHTA, CDR2 FQGNSA. The CDR3 is CASSRGQTSYEQYF. Written as DNA, the CDR3 is TGTGCCAGCAGCCGCGGACAGACCTCCTACGAGCAGTACTTC.

The V and J genes are TRBV18 and TRBJ2-1; 8 bases are a match to TRBD1. V trimming: 6 bases; J trimming: 5 bases; junction bases outside the gene matches: 27. CDR1 is KGHSH, CDR2 LQKENI, per germline. This CDR3 is 21 amino acids long. The chain's CDR3 is CASSQTGQGWANAAPHNEQFF. CDR3 nucleotide sequence: TGTGCCAGCTCCCAAACCGGACAGGGCTGGGCTAACGCCGCGCCCCACAATGAGCAGTTCTTC.

The chain joins TRBV6-1 to TRBJ1-2; possible D gene TRBD1, 6 bases. Germline V lookup: CDR1 MNHNS, CDR2 SASEGT. V shed 1 base and J shed 6 bases, with 18 bases lying between them. This CDR3 is built from 16 residues. CDR3 sequence reads: CASSEEDSPFRHGYTF. In nucleotides, the CDR3 is TGTGCCAGCAGTGAAGAGGACAGCCCCTTCCGCCATGGCTACACCTTC.

The chain joins TRBV6-5 to TRBJ1-1; D is ambiguous. V was pared by 2 bases and J by 1 base, with 5 bases between. Germline loops: CDR1 MNHEY, CDR2 SVGAGI. The CDR3 runs 13 residues. CDR3 in DNA: TGTGCCAGCAGTTACCAGTGGAACACTGAAGCTTTCTTT. This gives the protein CASSYQWNTEAFF.

The gene calls are TRBV7-9 and TRBJ1-4; 9 nucleotides line up with TRBD1. Losses at the gene ends were 3 bases for V and 8 bases for J; bases not matched to a gene: 4. From germline, CDR1 is SEHNR and CDR2 FQNEAQ (reference sequence). This CDR3 has 14 residues. Written as DNA, the CDR3 is TGTGCCAGCAGCTTTGGGACAGGGCGGGAAAAACTGTTTTTT. As protein: CASSFGTGREKLFF. The full variable domain, completed using reference TRBV7-9 and TRBJ1-4, is DTGVSQNPRHKITKRGQNVTFRCDPISEHNRLYWYRQTLGQGPEFLTYFQNEAQLEKSRLLSDRFSAERPKGSFSTLEIQRTEQGDSAMYLCASSFGTGREKLFFGSGTQLSVL.

This sequence joins TRBV27 and TRBJ1-2; possible D gene TRBD1, 5 bases. From germline, CDR1 is MNHEY and CDR2 SMNVEV (reference sequence). Trimming shortened V by 1 base and J by 6 bases, and 12 bases separated the two germline ends. The CDR3 spans 14 residues. In DNA, the CDR3 is TGTGCCAGCAGTTTATTGGGTACAGGAAATGGCTACACCTTC. Translation: CASSLLGTGNGYTF.